This T cell receptor beta chain came from a study of early T cells in non-severe SARS-CoV-2 infection. Study in general: The study sequenced bulk RNA from unsorted whole blood, with chains unpaired. The study, taken as a whole, reports: Comparison of clonotypes with VDJdb favored anti-spike CD8 responses while missing private and CD4 specificities.

V lost 2 bases and J lost 3, with 9 bases in between. Germline loops: CDR1 MNHEY, CDR2 SVGEGT. The CDR3 is 14 amino acids. cDNA molecules, individually, were tagged with unique molecular identifiers. TCRdb analysed the 5' RACE reads with MiXCR anew, one entry per CDR3 protein. The table shows around 44,000 distinct CDR3 sequences, with approximately 8.1% occurring only once. This clonotype was counted at least ten times. Its antigen remains unknown. The chain joins TRBV6-2 or TRBV6-3 to TRBJ2-3; no firm D call. The TCR was taken from an adult who was a healthcare worker with PCR-confirmed SARS-CoV-2 infection or an uninfected control (not recorded which). Sequences were obtained from whole blood. For the CDR3, the DNA is TGTGCCAGCAGTTACACGCAACGAACAGATACGCAGTATTTT. Encoded protein: CASSYTQRTDTQYF.